The 5 T cell receptor beta chains given below trace back to one sample, sequenced in a study of T cells in Graves' hyperthyroidism and ophthalmopathy. RNA transcripts were the template for amplifying TCR beta CDR3 regions. TCR CDR3 underwent first-round RT-PCR with the HTBI primer set. One entry per CDR3 protein results from TCRdb running MiXCR on the multiplex PCR reads. The sample contains over 450,000 distinct CDR3 sequences, about 15% of which appear only once. The sequenced sample was blood. Source of these receptors: a woman between 18 and 29 years old with Graves' hyperthyroidism.

V and J are TRBV12-3 or TRBV12-4 and TRBJ2-5, with D possibly being TRBD1 (6 bases). The CDR3 runs 14 residues. V lost 6 bases and J lost 4, with 15 bases in between. CDR3 region: CASRLNRERETQYF. CDR3 sequence (DNA): TGTGCCAGCAGGCTAAACAGGGAGAGAGAGACCCAGTACTTC.

The chain employs TRBV7-8 and TRBJ1-1, with TRBD1 matching 11 bases. CDR1 SGHVS and CDR2 FQNEAQ come from the germline V gene. The CDR3 consists of 16 residues. The junction had 8 bases not matched to a gene; V was cut back by 6 bases and J by 2 bases. The CDR3 sequence is CASSLRTGGSNTEAFF. In DNA, the CDR3 is TGTGCCAGCAGTTTAAGGACAGGGGGCTCAAACACTGAAGCTTTCTTT.

The gene calls are TRBV7-9 and TRBJ1-2; TRBD1 is a possible D gene (6 bases). Between the trimmed V and J ends, which lost 5 bases and 8 bases, there was a span of 12 bases. Germline V gene data show CDR1 as SEHNR and CDR2 as FQNEAQ (reference sequence). There are 12 residues in the CDR3. The CDR3 is CASSGGNSGYTF. DNA for the CDR3: TGTGCCAGCAGCGGGGGCAATTCCGGCTACACCTTC.

Many counts were recorded for this clonotype. V is TRBV3-1 and J is TRBJ2-7; tentative D call: TRBD2 (6 bases). In germline, CDR1 is LGHDT, CDR2 YNNKEL (reference sequence). CDR3 length: 14 amino acids. Trimming took off 1 base at V and 3 bases at J, with 10 bases between the two ends. The CDR3 here is CASSQAGRGYEQYV. CDR3 sequence (DNA): TGTGCCAGCAGCCAAGCCGGGAGAGGCTACGAGCAGTACGTC.

At least ten counts were recorded for this clonotype. The chain links TRBV24-1 to TRBJ2-1; D unresolved. The ends were cut back, 3 bases at V and 8 bases at J, with 7 bases in the middle. Germline V gene data show CDR1 as KGHDR and CDR2 as SFDVKD. This CDR3 region has 12 residues. The CDR3 loop is CATSDRRDEQFF. CDR3 coding DNA: TGTGCCACCAGTGATAGGCGCGATGAGCAGTTCTTC.